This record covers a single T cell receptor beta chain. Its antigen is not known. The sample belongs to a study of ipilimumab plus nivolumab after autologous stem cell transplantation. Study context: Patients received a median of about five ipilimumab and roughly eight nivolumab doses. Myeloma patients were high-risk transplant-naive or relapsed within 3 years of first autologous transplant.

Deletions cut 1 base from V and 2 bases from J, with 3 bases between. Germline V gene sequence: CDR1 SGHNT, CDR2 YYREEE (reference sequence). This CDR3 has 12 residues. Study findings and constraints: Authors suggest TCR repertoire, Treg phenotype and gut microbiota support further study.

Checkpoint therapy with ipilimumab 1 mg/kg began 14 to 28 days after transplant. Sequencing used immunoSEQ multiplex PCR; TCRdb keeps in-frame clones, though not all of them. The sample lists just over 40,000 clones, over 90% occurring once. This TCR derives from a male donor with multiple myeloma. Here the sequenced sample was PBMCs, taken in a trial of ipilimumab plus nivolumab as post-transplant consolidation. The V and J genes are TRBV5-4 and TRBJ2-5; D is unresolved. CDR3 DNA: TGTGCCAGCAGCTTGAGGCAAGAGACCCAGTACTTC. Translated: CASSLRQETQYF.